These T cell receptor beta chains were read from a single sample in a study of blood T cells in healthy people across ages. Each CDR3 protein is one row after TCRdb ran MiXCR on the 5' RACE reads. This sample has fewer than 1,200,000 distinct CDR3 sequences, with roughly 24% found just once. The sample was also linked to a second study, of T cells of mothers and their children.

The sequenced sample consisted of blood. These receptor sequences come from a girl aged 2-10 years in good health. Both conserved end residues are part of each CDR3. Each record gives: CDR3 DNA, CDR3 protein, V gene, clone size, CDR3 length, J gene, D gene. A D gene is named only where the DNA matches it firmly. Part of the rows lack a size; the others show once, few, many or a class for expanded clones.

CDR3 DNA: TGCAGTGCTAGTGGGGGCGGAACCTACGAGCAGTACTTC; CDR3 protein: CSASGGGTYEQYF; V gene: TRBV20-1; clone size: .; CDR3 length: 13; J gene: TRBJ2-7; D gene: .
CDR3 DNA: TGTGCCAGCAGCTTAGGCCATGCCCCAGAGGTTTGGGAGACCCAGTACTTC; CDR3 protein: CASSLGHAPEVWETQYF; V gene: TRBV7-9; clone size: .; CDR3 length: 17; J gene: TRBJ2-5; D gene: .
CDR3 DNA: TGTGCCAGCGATGACGGGAGTGGGGAGACCCAGTACTTC; CDR3 protein: CASDDGSGETQYF; V gene: TRBV2; clone size: few; CDR3 length: 13; J gene: TRBJ2-5; D gene: .
CDR3 DNA: TGTGCCAGCAGCCCTCGTCGGGGGATCCCCCTCCACTTT; CDR3 protein: CASSPRRGIPLHF; V gene: TRBV5-6; clone size: .; CDR3 length: 13; J gene: TRBJ1-6; D gene: .
CDR3 DNA: TGTGCCAGCAGCTTAGTAACAGCTGGGACAGATACGCAGTATTTT; CDR3 protein: CASSLVTAGTDTQYF; V gene: TRBV7-9; clone size: .; CDR3 length: 15; J gene: TRBJ2-3; D gene: .
CDR3 DNA: TGTGCCAGCAGCCCAGACCCAGGGATGGAGACCCAGTACTTC; CDR3 protein: CASSPDPGMETQYF; V gene: TRBV11-2; clone size: few; CDR3 length: 14; J gene: TRBJ2-5; D gene: .
CDR3 DNA: TGTGCCAGCAGTTTTAGGGGGCAGGGCGACGAAAAACTGTTTTTT; CDR3 protein: CASSFRGQGDEKLFF; V gene: TRBV12-3/TRBV12-4; clone size: few; CDR3 length: 15; J gene: TRBJ1-4; D gene: TRBD1
CDR3 DNA: TGTGCCATCCAGGGGAACTATGGCTACACCTTC; CDR3 protein: CAIQGNYGYTF; V gene: TRBV12-3/TRBV12-4; clone size: .; CDR3 length: 11; J gene: TRBJ1-2; D gene: .
CDR3 DNA: TGTGCCAGCAGCTTAGGACTAGCGGGGTGGGAGACCCAGTACTTC; CDR3 protein: CASSLGLAGWETQYF; V gene: TRBV7-2; clone size: few; CDR3 length: 15; J gene: TRBJ2-5; D gene: TRBD2
CDR3 DNA: TGTGCCAGCAGTTTTTATGGGGGTAATGACTACGAGCAGTACTTC; CDR3 protein: CASSFYGGNDYEQYF; V gene: TRBV27; clone size: few; CDR3 length: 15; J gene: TRBJ2-7; D gene: .